This T cell receptor (beta chain) was observed in a study of human T cells and chemical hapten exposure. Turning to the study itself: Investigators sensitized roughly 2 cm by roughly 2 cm of upper inner arm skin with 2% DPC. Alopecia areata, totalis and universalis patients, mostly female, were included.

This clonotype was observed a few times. Its antigen is unknown. MiXCR was run by TCRdb on the RACE reads, yielding one entry per CDR3 protein. In the table there are 150,000 to 200,000 distinct CDR3 sequences, roughly 30% of which are singletons. This CDR3 region has 16 residues. Germline CDR1 MDHEN, CDR2 SYDVKM. V lost 5 bases, J lost 5 bases, and 7 bases stayed unmatched. Findings of the study overall: Counts of TCRs above 1 in 1000 frequency stayed unchanged with DPC sensitization.

Time point specified: pre-sensitization, week 0. As to treatment: therapeutic diphenylcyclopropenone sensitization with weekly scalp DPC. Sequencing was performed on whole blood, taken in connection with sensitization to the hapten diphenylcyclopropenone (DPC). The chain carries TRBV28 and TRBJ2-5, with 14 bases matching TRBD2. The clonotype comes from a woman aged 30 to 39 with alopecia areata. Some clones in this sample may be carry-over from other donors' samples. CDR3 in amino acids: CASSHRTSGRRETQYF. The CDR3 bases are TGTGCCAGCAGTCATCGGACTAGCGGGAGGAGGGAGACCCAGTACTTC.